The T cell receptor (beta chain) under discussion was sequenced for a study of T cell responses to AZD1222 COVID-19 vaccine. Study-level points and caveats: Only after the peak T cell response were repertoires sampled. Only a handful of AZD1222 recipients tested seropositive at baseline. Breadth and depth of Spike-specific TCRs rose after two AZD1222 doses.

This CDR3 contains 13 residues. The V gene's germline CDR1 is SGHNT and CDR2 YENEEA. V dropped 0 bases and J dropped 2 bases, with 5 bases sitting between them. Pooled together were second doses at about 4 or about 12 weeks. Using immunoSEQ multiplex PCR, the repertoire was profiled, and TCRdb retains in-frame clones only, with some absent. The sample has about 150,000 clones, about 87% seen once. As for this clone: What it binds is unknown.

The rearrangement joins TRBV11-3 to TRBJ2-7, with unresolved D. The input for sequencing was peripheral blood, taken 28 days after the second AZD1222 dose. The source of this sequence is an adult who received the AZD1222 COVID-19 vaccine. The CDR3 sequence: CASSLDGPYEQYF. CDR3 nucleotides: TGTGCCAGCAGCTTAGATGGGCCCTACGAGCAGTACTTC.